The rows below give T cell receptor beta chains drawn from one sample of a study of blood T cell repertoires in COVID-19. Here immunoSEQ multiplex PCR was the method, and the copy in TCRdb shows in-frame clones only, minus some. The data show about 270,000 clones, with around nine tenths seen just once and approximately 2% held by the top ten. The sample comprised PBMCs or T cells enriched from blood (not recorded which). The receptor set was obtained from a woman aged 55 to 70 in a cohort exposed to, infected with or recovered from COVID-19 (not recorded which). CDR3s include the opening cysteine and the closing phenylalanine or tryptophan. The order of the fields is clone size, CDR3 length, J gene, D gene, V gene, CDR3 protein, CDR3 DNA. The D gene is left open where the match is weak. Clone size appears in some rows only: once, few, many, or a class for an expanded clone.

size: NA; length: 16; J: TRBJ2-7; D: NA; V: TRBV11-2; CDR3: CASSLGSSGPSYEQYF; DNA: TGTGCCAGCAGCTTAGGAAGTAGCGGACCTTCCTACGAGCAGTACTTC
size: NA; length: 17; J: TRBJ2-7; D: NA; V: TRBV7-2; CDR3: CASSLEDSTSFIYEQYF; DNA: TGTGCCAGCAGCTTAGAAGACTCGACGAGTTTTATCTACGAGCAGTACTTC
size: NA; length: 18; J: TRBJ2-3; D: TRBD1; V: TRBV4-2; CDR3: CASSQQGGDRGFTDTQYF; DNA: TGTGCCAGCAGCCAGCAGGGGGGGGACAGGGGCTTCACAGATACGCAGTATTTT
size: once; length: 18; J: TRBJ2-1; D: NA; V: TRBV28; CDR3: CASSRLQTAEGPWDEQFF; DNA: TGTGCCAGCAGTCGCCTCCAAACAGCGGAGGGACCTTGGGATGAGCAGTTCTTC
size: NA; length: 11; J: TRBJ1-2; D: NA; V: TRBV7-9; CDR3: CASSFGQGYTF; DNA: TGTGCCAGCAGCTTCGGACAAGGCTACACCTTC
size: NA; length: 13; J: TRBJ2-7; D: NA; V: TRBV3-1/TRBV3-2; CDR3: CASSEDSVYEQYF; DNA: TGTGCCAGCAGCGAAGACAGTGTCTACGAGCAGTACTTC
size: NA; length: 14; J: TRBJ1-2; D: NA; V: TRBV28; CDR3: CASSLTNRAHGYTF; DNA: TGTGCCAGCAGTTTAACGAACAGGGCCCATGGCTACACCTTC
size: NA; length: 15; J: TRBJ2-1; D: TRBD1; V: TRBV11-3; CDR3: CASSRQGQGNNEQFF; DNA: TGTGCCAGCAGCCGCCAGGGACAGGGCAACAATGAGCAGTTCTTC
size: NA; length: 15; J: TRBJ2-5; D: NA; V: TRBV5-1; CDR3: CASSLDKGVGETQYF; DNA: TGCGCCAGCAGCTTGGACAAGGGGGTAGGAGAGACCCAGTACTTC
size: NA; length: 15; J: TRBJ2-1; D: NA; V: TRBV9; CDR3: CASSVASLDSRVQFF; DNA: TGTGCCAGCAGCGTAGCTAGCTTGGACAGCCGGGTGCAGTTCTTC
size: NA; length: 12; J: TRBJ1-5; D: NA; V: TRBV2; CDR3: CASSPSEQPQHF; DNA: TGTGCCAGCAGTCCATCCGAGCAGCCCCAGCATTTT
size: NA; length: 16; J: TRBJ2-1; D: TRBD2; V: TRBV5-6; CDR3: CASSLPGLAVRDEQFF; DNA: TGTGCCAGCAGCCTACCGGGACTAGCGGTCAGGGATGAGCAGTTCTTC
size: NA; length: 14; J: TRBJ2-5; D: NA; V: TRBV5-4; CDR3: CASSLSSVQETQYF; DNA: TGTGCCAGCAGCTTGAGTTCGGTCCAAGAGACCCAGTACTTC
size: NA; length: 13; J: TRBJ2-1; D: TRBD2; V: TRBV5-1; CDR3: CASRAAGAREQFF; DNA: TGCGCCAGCAGAGCAGCGGGAGCGCGAGAGCAGTTCTTC
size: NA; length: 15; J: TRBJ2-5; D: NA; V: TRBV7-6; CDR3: CASSSEGHTVETQYF; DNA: TGTGCCAGCAGCTCAGAGGGACATACTGTGGAGACCCAGTACTTC
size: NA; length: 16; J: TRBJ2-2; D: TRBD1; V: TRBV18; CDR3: CASSPGTGPGTGELFF; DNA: TGTGCCAGCTCACCAGGGACAGGGCCGGGCACCGGGGAGCTGTTTTTT
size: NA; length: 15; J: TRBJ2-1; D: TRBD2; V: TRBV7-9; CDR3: CASIRSGSSYNEQFF; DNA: TGTGCCAGCATCCGAAGCGGGAGCTCCTACAATGAGCAGTTCTTC
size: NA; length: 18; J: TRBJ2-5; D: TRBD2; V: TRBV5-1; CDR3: CASSWGTSGRVVQETQYF; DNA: TGCGCCAGCAGCTGGGGGACTAGCGGGAGAGTTGTCCAAGAGACCCAGTACTTC
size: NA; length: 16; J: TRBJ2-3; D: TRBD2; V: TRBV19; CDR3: CASSIGGLASTDTQYF; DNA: TGTGCCAGTAGTATAGGGGGACTAGCCAGCACAGATACGCAGTATTTT
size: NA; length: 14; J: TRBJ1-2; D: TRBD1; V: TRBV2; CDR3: CASSRTGANYGYTF; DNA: TGTGCCAGCAGTCGGACAGGGGCCAACTATGGCTACACCTTC
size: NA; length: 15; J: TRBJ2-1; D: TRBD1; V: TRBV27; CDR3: CASSSSGQGNNEQFF; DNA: TGTGCCAGCAGTTCATCGGGACAGGGGAACAATGAGCAGTTCTTC
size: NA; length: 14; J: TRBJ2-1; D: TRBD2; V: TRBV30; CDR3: CAWSAVAGHNEQFF; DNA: TGTGCCTGGAGTGCAGTAGCGGGACACAATGAGCAGTTCTTC